The 32 T cell receptor beta chains below all came from one sample that was sequenced in a study of T cell clonality in common variable immunodeficiency. Sequencing used immunoSEQ multiplex PCR; TCRdb keeps in-frame clones, though not all of them. The table records about 81,000 clones without singletons, the ten largest covering 0.8%. Sequencing input: peripheral blood mononuclear cells. The receptors were gathered from a person between 18 and 69 years old in good health.

Ten or more counts support this clone. The observed sequence ends 3 residues before the CDR3 terminus, with the missing tail filled in from the germline J gene. V is TRBV12-3 or TRBV12-4 and J is TRBJ1-3; D is unclear. This CDR3 contains 14 residues. The V gene lost 3 bases and the J gene lost 8 bases, with 14 bases spanning the gap. CDR3 bases read: TGTGCCAGCAGTTTGACCGGGGTTGGGCACACC. This encodes CASSLTGVGHT. The whole CDR3 is CASSLTGVGHTIYF.

This clone appeared many times. Coverage ceases 3 residues before the CDR3 finishes, and the germline J gene fills in the end. This chain joins TRBV6-1 and TRBJ1-2; D is possibly TRBD1 (6 bases). The CDR3 is made up of 16 amino acids. CDR1 is MNHNS and CDR2 is SASEGT in the germline V gene. The V and J ends lost 3 bases and 2 bases respectively, with 16 bases between them. The CDR3 bases that were read are TGTGCCAGCAGTGATACCCTAAGACAGGAGAACTATGGC. Protein sequence: CASSDTLRQENYG. The full CDR3 is CASSDTLRQENYGYTF.

This clone was detected many times. The missing CDR3 end, 3 residues past where the read stops, is filled in from the germline J gene. The chain is built from TRBV29-1 and TRBJ1-1; 7 bases agree with TRBD1. The V gene's germline CDR1 is SQVTM and CDR2 ANQGSEA. The ends lost 5 bases at V and 5 bases at J; junction bases unmatched: 8. The CDR3 has 13 amino acids. The CDR3 is CSVRKGANTEAFF. The CDR3 DNA, read in part, is TGCAGCGTTCGGAAGGGGGCGAATACTGAA.

There are many counts of this clone. With the read ending 3 residues before the CDR3 end, the germline J gene is used to fill in that end. V gene TRBV7-4 combines with J gene TRBJ2-3; the D gene is possibly TRBD2 (5 bases). The germline V gene has CDR1 SGHVT and CDR2 SQSDAQ. Trimming took off 2 bases at V and 3 bases at J, with 18 bases between the two ends. The CDR3 spans 17 residues. CDR3 bases read: TGTGCCAGCAGCTTAAGCGTGGGTAGCGTGATTACAGATACG. Residues: CASSLSVGSVITDT. The complete CDR3 reads CASSLSVGSVITDTQYF.

In its sample, this clone was seen many times. The CDR3 end is not reached by the read, which stops 3 residues before it; the germline J gene fills it in. The chain joins TRBV10-1 to TRBJ2-2, with 7 bases fitting TRBD2. The CDR3 consists of 16 residues. V dropped 2 bases and J dropped 1; count of bases not matched to a gene: 4. In germline, CDR1 is WNHNN, CDR2 SYGVQD (reference sequence). CDR3 bases read: TGCGCCAGCAGTGAGATGGCGGGGGAGAACACCGGGGAG. Its protein is CASSEMAGENTGE. The entire CDR3 reads CASSEMAGENTGELFF.

To note about this clone: The CDR3 end is not reached by the read, which stops 3 residues before it; the germline J gene fills it in. The sample holds other DNA sequences that translate to the same CDR3. V is TRBV18 and J is TRBJ2-3; D is perhaps TRBD2 (7 bases). The CDR3 spans 17 residues. With 6 bases removed from V and 2 bases from J, the gap between germline ends came to 21 bases. Germline V gene sequence: CDR1 KGHSH, CDR2 LQKENI. This CDR3 is CASSPPRGGGYTDTQYF. CDR3 DNA (partial): TGTGCCAGCTCCCCCCCCCGAGGGGGGGGGTACACAGATACG.

Many counts were recorded for this clone. Read sequence stops 3 residues before the CDR3 end, and the germline J gene provides the missing end. The chain joins TRBV6-2 or TRBV6-3 to TRBJ2-6; D possibly corresponds to TRBD1 (6 bases). The CDR3 has 16 residues. The V gene lost 1 base and the J gene lost 4 bases, with 11 bases spanning the gap. Per the germline V gene, CDR1 is MNHEY and CDR2 is SVGEGT. The CDR3: CASSYLGHGGANVLTF. CDR3 bases read: TGTGCCAGCAGTTACTTGGGACATGGAGGGGCCAACGTC.

The table lists this clone with many counts. The CDR3 end is not reached by the read, which stops 3 residues before it; the germline J gene fills it in. V and J are TRBV2 and TRBJ2-2; perhaps TRBD1 as D (5 bases). Trimming took 2 bases from V and 8 from J, leaving 18 bases between them. In germline, CDR1 is SNHLY, CDR2 FYNNEI. The CDR3 is 16 amino acids. The CDR3: CASSELQAPLGGELFF. The sequenced CDR3 bases are TGTGCCAGCAGTGAATTACAGGCGCCGTTAGGGGGGGAG.

This clone has at least ten counts. The read ends 3 residues before the CDR3 terminus; that terminus is restored from the germline J gene. This rearrangement joins TRBV30 to TRBJ2-1; D unresolved. The V end was cut by 4 bases, the J end by 5 bases, with 18 bases between. The CDR3 runs to 15 residues. Per the germline V gene, CDR1 is GTSNPN and CDR2 is SVGIG (reference sequence). CDR3 region: CAWTRATPHDNEQFF. The covered CDR3 bases are TGTGCCTGGACAAGGGCGACCCCCCATGACAATGAG.

Ten or more counts support this clone. Incomplete CDR3 DNA: TGTGCCAGCAGCTTCGGGACAGTCACCTACAATGAG. Its translation is CASSFGTVTYNE. The full CDR3 reads CASSFGTVTYNEQFF. The chain links TRBV11-3 to TRBJ2-1, with TRBD1 identical over 7 bases. The read finishes 3 residues shy of the CDR3 end, and the germline J gene is used to complete it. The CDR3 is made up of 15 amino acids. J was trimmed by 2 bases and V by 3 bases; bases with no gene match: 4. Germline V lookup: CDR1 SGHNT, CDR2 YENEEA.

This clone appeared many times. The read is 3 residues too short to cover the CDR3 end, so that end is filled in from the germline J gene. The V and J genes are TRBV20-1 and TRBJ1-1, with a weak D call TRBD1 (6 bases). V was cut by 1 base and J by 1 base, with 13 bases left in between. Per the germline V gene, CDR1 is DFQATT and CDR2 is SNEGSKA (reference sequence). The CDR3 totals 15 residues. CDR3 amino acids: CSARAHGGRNTEAFF. The part of the CDR3 DNA that was read is TGCAGTGCTAGAGCCCACGGGGGGCGGAACACTGAA.

This clone was observed at least ten times. The CDR3 end lies 3 residues beyond the end of the read and is filled in from the germline J gene. The chain couples TRBV4-1 to TRBJ2-7; 9 bases line up with TRBD2. With 2 bases clipped from V and 4 bases from J, the junction kept 6 bases outside the gene matches. The CDR3 contains 15 residues. Germline CDR1 is MGHRA and CDR2 is YSYEKL. CDR3 loop: CASSQLAGPLYEQYF. CDR3 DNA, as far as it was read: TGCGCCAGCAGCCAACTAGCGGGGCCCTTATACGAG.

This clone was seen at least ten times. Relative to the germline gene, one junction end is altered; a read error may explain this. The chain's CDR3 is CTSSQDPGLGDEQFF. CDR3 DNA, as far as it was read: TGCACCAGCAGCCAAGATCCCGGACTAGGCGATGAG. The chain carries TRBV4-1 and TRBJ2-1, with 7 nucleotides matching TRBD2. The read ends 3 residues early relative to the CDR3; the germline J gene fills the gap. CDR1 and CDR2 (germline): MGHRA, YSYEKL. The CDR3 has 15 residues.

This clone was found many times. The observed sequence ends 3 residues before the CDR3 terminus, with the missing tail filled in from the germline J gene. The J gene is TRBJ2-7, the V gene TRBV18; 8 bases fit TRBD2. CDR1 and CDR2 (germline): KGHSH, LQKENI. V lost 5 bases to trimming and J lost 1 base; unmatched junction nucleotides: 13. CDR3 length: 17 amino acids. CDR3 protein: CASSRFSGGLRSYEQYF. CDR3 bases read: TGTGCCAGCTCAAGGTTTTCGGGGGGGCTTAGGTCCTACGAG.

This clone was recorded at least ten times. The missing CDR3 end, 3 residues past where the read stops, is filled in from the germline J gene. The chain couples TRBV5-1 to TRBJ2-2; 8 positions agree with TRBD1. The CDR3 has 17 amino acids. With V trimmed by 2 bases and J by 5 bases, 11 bases remained unmatched. Germline V gene lookup returns CDR1 SGHRS and CDR2 YFSETQ. The sequenced part of the CDR3 DNA is TGCGCCAGCAGCTTTGGCCCTGGGCAGGGGGCAACCGGGGAG. Protein: CASSFGPGQGATGE. The entire CDR3 protein reads CASSFGPGQGATGELFF.

This clone appeared many times. Read coverage stops 3 residues before the CDR3 terminus; the germline J gene supplies the remainder. The genes are TRBV7-3 and TRBJ2-5; D is possibly TRBD2 (6 bases). V was pared by 2 bases and J by 3 bases, with 13 bases between. Germline V gene data show CDR1 as SGHTA and CDR2 as FQGTGA. This CDR3 has 15 amino acids. The part of the CDR3 DNA that was read is TGTGCCAGCAGCTTAGTTGGGGGGACGGAAGAGACC. It translates to CASSLVGGTEET. The entire CDR3 is CASSLVGGTEETQYF. Looking up the rest from reference TRBV7-3 and TRBJ2-5 gives the full variable domain: GAGVSQTPSNKVTEKGKYVELRCDPISGHTALYWYRQSLGQGPEFLIYFQGTGAADDSGLPNDRFFAVRPEGSVSTLKIQRTERGDSAVYLCASSLVGGTEETQYFGPGTRLLVL.

There are many counts of this clone. The observed sequence ends 3 residues before the CDR3 terminus, with the missing tail filled in from the germline J gene. This chain joins TRBV18 and TRBJ2-2; D uncertain. Between the trimmed V and J ends, which lost 3 bases and 0 bases, there was a span of 8 bases. The CDR3 runs 15 residues. Germline V gives CDR1 KGHSH, CDR2 LQKENI. CDR3 region: CASSPRTANTGELFF. The part of the CDR3 DNA that was read is TGTGCCAGCTCACCTCGCACAGCGAACACCGGGGAG.

This clone showed up many times. Coverage ceases 3 residues before the CDR3 finishes, and the germline J gene fills in the end. The rearrangement links TRBV11-2 to TRBJ2-5, with D possibly being TRBD1 (6 bases). The V gene's germline CDR1 is SGHAT and CDR2 FQNNGV. Trimming shortened V by 6 bases and J by 4 bases, and 15 bases separated the two germline ends. CDR3 length: 14 amino acids. The part of the CDR3 DNA that was read is TGTGCCAGCAGTTTCTACAGGGAAGGAGAGACC. Translated: CASSFYREGET. The whole CDR3 region reads CASSFYREGETQYF.

This clone was recorded many times. Read data end 3 residues before the CDR3 end; the end is taken from the germline J gene. The chain links TRBV2 to TRBJ1-2; D gene unclear. The CDR3 length is 12 residues. Germline loops: CDR1 SNHLY, CDR2 FYNNEI. Trimming cost V 4 bases and J 2 bases, with 5 bases left between them. The sequenced part of the CDR3 DNA is TGTGCCAGCAGTGCCGCGAACTATGGC. Protein sequence: CASSAANYG. In full, the CDR3 is CASSAANYGYTF.

Ten or more counts support this clone. The read gets to within 3 residues of the CDR3 end, and the germline J gene fills in the rest. The chain employs TRBV5-5 and TRBJ1-2; D uncertain. Deletions cut 1 base from V and 6 bases from J, with 10 bases between. CDR1 is SGHKS and CDR2 is YYEKEE in the germline V gene (reference sequence). The CDR3 sequence is 13 residues long. The CDR3 loop is CASSLNTHHGYTF. Incomplete CDR3 DNA: TGTGCCAGCAGCTTGAATACACACCATGGC.

This clone was recorded at least ten times. The CDR3 extends 3 residues past the end of the read, so its final part is completed from the germline J gene. The chain joins TRBV5-1 to TRBJ1-4, with D unclear. The CDR3 is 14 residues long. Germline V gene sequence: CDR1 SGHRS, CDR2 YFSETQ. V was clipped by 3 bases and J by 0 bases, with 6 bases between them. This CDR3 reads CASSSFPTNEKLFF. The DNA read from the CDR3 is TGCGCCAGCAGCTCTTTCCCAACTAATGAAAAA.

This clone has at least ten counts. The covered CDR3 bases are TGTGCCAGCAGCTCGACAGGGCCTGATTCACCC. This sequence encodes CASSSTGPDSP. The full CDR3 is CASSSTGPDSPLHF. The chain combines TRBV11-2 with TRBJ1-6, with 7 bases identical to TRBD1. The sequence runs out 3 residues before the end of the CDR3; the remainder is reconstructed from the germline J gene. The junction had 5 bases not matched to a gene; V was cut back by 4 bases and J by 8 bases. CDR3 length: 14 amino acids. The germline gives CDR1 SGHAT, CDR2 FQNNGV.

This clone has ten or more counts. The missing CDR3 end, 3 residues past where the read stops, is filled in from the germline J gene. The rearrangement uses TRBV7-8 and TRBJ2-7; TRBD2 is a possible D gene (5 bases). Trimming shortened V by 5 bases and J by 0 bases, and 11 bases separated the two germline ends. The CDR3 is 14 amino acids. Germline CDR1 and CDR2: SGHVS and FQNEAQ. The CDR3 bases that were read are TGTGCCAGCAGCCCAGCGGAGAGCTCCTACGAG. This translates into CASSPAESSYE. In full, the CDR3 is CASSPAESSYEQYF.

This clone came up many times. The CDR3 end falls 3 residues outside the read, so it is completed with the germline J gene. This rearrangement joins TRBV28 to TRBJ1-4; 7 bases match TRBD1. The CDR3 spans 15 residues. CDR1 is MDHEN, CDR2 SYDVKM, per germline. The junction had 8 bases not matched to a gene; V was cut back by 2 bases and J by 8 bases. Incomplete CDR3 DNA: TGTGCCAGCAGTTTACCAGGGGGATCATACGAAAAA. Protein product: CASSLPGGSYEK. The complete CDR3 sequence is CASSLPGGSYEKLFF.

This clone was detected ten times or more. Read sequence stops 3 residues before the CDR3 end, and the germline J gene provides the missing end. The rearrangement links TRBV19 to TRBJ2-1; 9 bases are a match to TRBD1. The CDR3 runs 12 residues. After removal of 11 bases from V and 6 bases from J, the junction contained 5 bases not matched to a gene. Germline V gene lookup returns CDR1 LNHDA and CDR2 SQIVND (reference sequence). The CDR3 here is CAGRTGANEQFF. Incomplete CDR3 DNA: TGTGCCGGGAGGACAGGGGCCAATGAG.

This clone was found many times. The CDR3 here is CSARRDRGPNQPQHF. CDR3 DNA, as far as it was read: TGCAGTGCTAGAAGGGACAGAGGCCCCAATCAGCCC. J is TRBJ1-5 and V is TRBV20-1; 7 bases line up with TRBD1. Read coverage stops 3 residues before the CDR3 terminus; the germline J gene supplies the remainder. CDR3 size: 15 residues. Looked up from germline, CDR1 is DFQATT and CDR2 is SNEGSKA (reference sequence). The ends lost 2 bases at V and 3 bases at J; junction bases unmatched: 7.

In this sample, this clone turned up many times. The junction departs from germline at one end; a sequencing error may be responsible. The CDR3 is cut off 3 residues early in the read; its end comes from the germline J gene. The chain has TRBV4-2 and TRBJ2-3; 10 bases are a match to TRBD2. This CDR3 contains 16 residues. Germline V gene data show CDR1 as LGHNA and CDR2 as YNFKEQ. The CDR3 loop is CASSPDPGLATDTQYF. CDR3 bases read: TGCGCCAGCAGCCCAGACCCGGGACTAGCGACAGATACG.

This clone was observed at least ten times. The missing CDR3 end, 3 residues past where the read stops, is filled in from the germline J gene. J is TRBJ2-3 and V is TRBV20-1; tentative D call: TRBD1 (5 bases). The CDR3 loop spans 15 amino acids. Trimming left V 1 base short and J 3 bases short, with 14 bases between. Germline CDR1 DFQATT, CDR2 SNEGSKA (reference sequence). The sequenced part of the CDR3 DNA is TGCAGTGCTAGAGTGGGGTCAGGGTGGACAGATACG. This encodes CSARVGSGWTDT. The CDR3 reads in full as CSARVGSGWTDTQYF.

This clone was picked up many times. Sequencing ends 3 residues short of the CDR3 end; the germline J gene provides the rest. The chain employs TRBV4-1 and TRBJ2-3; 7 nucleotides match TRBD2. The CDR3 runs to 16 residues. J lost 3 bases, V lost 1 base, and 7 bases had no gene match. Germline assignment: CDR1 MGHRA and CDR2 YSYEKL. The covered CDR3 bases are TGCGCCAGCAGCCAAGTCGCTAGCGGTACGACAGATACG. It yields the protein CASSQVASGTTDT. The complete CDR3 sequence is CASSQVASGTTDTQYF.

This clone was seen at least ten times. The read comes to an end 3 residues before the CDR3 does, leaving the germline J gene to fill in the end. V and J are TRBV19 and TRBJ1-2, with no clear D. V was trimmed by 7 bases and J by 5 bases, leaving 20 bases between them. The CDR3 length is 15 residues. Germline V gene lookup returns CDR1 LNHDA and CDR2 SQIVND (reference sequence). The CDR3: CASMLNPASRYGYTF. The CDR3 DNA, read in part, is TGTGCCAGTATGCTAAACCCTGCATCCCGATATGGC.

This clone was found many times. Coverage ceases 3 residues before the CDR3 finishes, and the germline J gene fills in the end. The chain has TRBV5-4 and TRBJ2-3; a possible D gene is TRBD1 (7 bases). V lost 4 bases, J lost 6 bases, and 18 bases lay in between. From germline, CDR1 is SGHNT and CDR2 YYREEE (reference sequence). The CDR3 spans 15 residues. The DNA read from the CDR3 is TGTGCCAGCAGCCGTCCTAGCGAGGACAGGGATACG. Translation: CASSRPSEDRDT. The CDR3, in full, reads CASSRPSEDRDTQYF.

This clone was counted many times. The read halts 3 residues ahead of the CDR3 end, with the missing end drawn from the germline J gene. The chain couples TRBV5-1 to TRBJ2-1; 10 positions agree with TRBD2. Germline V gene data show CDR1 as SGHRS and CDR2 as YFSETQ. The CDR3 has 16 amino acids. The trim removed 4 bases at V and 3 bases at J, leaving 7 bases unmatched. The DNA read from the CDR3 is TGCGCCAGCAGCAGAGTAGCGGGAGGAGGCTACAATGAG. Protein sequence: CASSRVAGGGYNE. The entire CDR3 sequence reads CASSRVAGGGYNEQFF.